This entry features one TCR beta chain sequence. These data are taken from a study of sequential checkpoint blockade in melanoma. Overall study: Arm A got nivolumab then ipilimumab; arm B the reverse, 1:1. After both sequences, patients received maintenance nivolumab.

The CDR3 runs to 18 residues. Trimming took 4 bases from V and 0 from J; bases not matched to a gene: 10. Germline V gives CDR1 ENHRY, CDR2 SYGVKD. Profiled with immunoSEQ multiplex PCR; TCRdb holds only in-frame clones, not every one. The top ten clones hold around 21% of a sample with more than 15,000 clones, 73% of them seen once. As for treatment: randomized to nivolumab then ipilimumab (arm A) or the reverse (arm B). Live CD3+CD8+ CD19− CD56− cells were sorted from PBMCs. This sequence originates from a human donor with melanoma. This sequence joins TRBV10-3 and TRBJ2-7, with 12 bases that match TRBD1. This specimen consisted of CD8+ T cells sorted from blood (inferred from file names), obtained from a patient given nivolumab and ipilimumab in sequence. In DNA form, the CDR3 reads TGTGCCATCAGTGCACCCGGGACAGGGGGCCAGTCCTCCTACGAGCAGTACTTC. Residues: CAISAPGTGGQSSYEQYF.